This is a list of T cell receptor beta chains from one sample in a study of T-cell memory formation after mild COVID-19. TCRdb re-called the 5' RACE reads with MiXCR, one entry per CDR3 protein. The sample gives under 450,000 distinct CDR3 sequences, around 22% of which show up once; about an eighth is in the top ten. Sequencing used PBMCs or a T cell subset sorted from them (not recorded which). The receptors shown here come from an adult woman who had mild COVID-19 (a few samples of this study predate the infection). Cell type and time point are not known. Both conserved end residues are part of each CDR3. The D gene is left open where the match is weak. Where a row states a size, it is once, few, many or the class of an expanded clone; other rows omit it.

clone size	V gene	D gene	J gene	CDR3 DNA	CDR3 protein
few	TRBV2	.	TRBJ2-7	TGTGCCAGCAGCACAGTTCTAAGCTCCTACGAGCAGTACTTC	CASSTVLSSYEQYF
few	TRBV7-2	.	TRBJ1-1	TGTGCCAGCAGCTTAGCGCGGGGGCTGGGTACTGAAGCTTTCTTT	CASSLARGLGTEAFF
many	TRBV12-3/TRBV12-4	TRBD1	TRBJ1-2	TGTGCCAGCAGGAACAGGGGATCCTATGGCTACACCTTC	CASRNRGSYGYTF
few	TRBV18	.	TRBJ1-6	TGTGCCAGCTCACCCGACCGGGGGGGCTCATATAATTCACCCCTCCACTTT	CASSPDRGGSYNSPLHF
.	TRBV18	.	TRBJ1-1	TGTGCCAGCTCACAGGGAGGCGTGAACAATGAAGCTTTCTTT	CASSQGGVNNEAFF
.	TRBV13	TRBD1	TRBJ2-5	TGTGCCAGCAGTCCGGACAGGGATGGGACCCAGTACTTC	CASSPDRDGTQYF
.	TRBV5-8	.	TRBJ1-3	TGTGCCAGCAGCTTGGGTCTACTCTCTGGAAACACCATATATTTT	CASSLGLLSGNTIYF
few	TRBV20-1	TRBD2	TRBJ2-5	TGCAGTGCTTGGGGACTAGCGGGGCTCCAAGAGACCCAGTACTTC	CSAWGLAGLQETQYF
few	TRBV9	.	TRBJ1-2	TGTGCCAGCACGGGACAAAAACCAGGCGGCTACACCTTC	CASTGQKPGGYTF
many	TRBV20-1	TRBD1	TRBJ2-7	TGCAGTGCTAGTCGGGACAGGGTCTACGAGCAGTACTTC	CSASRDRVYEQYF
.	TRBV4-3	TRBD1	TRBJ1-1	TGCGCCAGCAGCCTATTCGACAGGGACTACACTGAAGCTTTCTTT	CASSLFDRDYTEAFF
many	TRBV6-5	.	TRBJ2-7	TGTGCCAGCAGTCAACAGGGAATCCTCGGGAGGGAGCAGTACTTC	CASSQQGILGREQYF
few	TRBV7-9	.	TRBJ1-1	TGTGCCAGCAGCTTGTCTTTGGCCGAGAACACTGAAGCTTTCTTT	CASSLSLAENTEAFF
few	TRBV19	TRBD1	TRBJ2-6	TGTGCCAGTAGTATAGCACGGGACAGCAACTCTGGGGCCAACGTCCTGACTTTC	CASSIARDSNSGANVLTF
.	TRBV10-3	.	TRBJ1-5	TGTGCCATCAGTGGTGGTGGACTCGGCAATCAGCCCCAGCATTTT	CAISGGGLGNQPQHF
few	TRBV10-2	.	TRBJ2-1	TGCGCCAGCAGTGGAGGGACTGCTTCCTACAATGAGCAGTTCTTC	CASSGGTASYNEQFF
.	TRBV9	.	TRBJ1-2	TGTGCCAGCAGCGGCCCAGACAGCGATGGCTACACCTTC	CASSGPDSDGYTF
.	TRBV9	TRBD2	TRBJ2-3	TGTGCCAGCAGCGACTCACGGGGGGTCGATACGCAGTATTTT	CASSDSRGVDTQYF
many	TRBV20-1	.	TRBJ1-5	TGCAGTGCTAGAGTGGAGGGGGTAGGCAATCAGCCCCAGCATTTT	CSARVEGVGNQPQHF
few	TRBV10-3	.	TRBJ2-7	TGTGCCATCAGTGAGGAAGGGTTCGACTCCTACGAGCAGTACTTC	CAISEEGFDSYEQYF
.	TRBV20-1	.	TRBJ2-2	TGCAGTGCGGGGGACGGCACCGGGGAGCTGTTTTTT	CSAGDGTGELFF
few	TRBV30	.	TRBJ2-1	TGTGCCTGGAGGGGGGGGCGAGATGAGCAGTTCTTC	CAWRGGRDEQFF